This entry is about one T cell receptor (beta chain). Antigen unknown. Those patients who had chemo-refractory metastatic non-small-cell lung cancer were given focal radiation along with CTLA-4 blockade through ipilimumab. These data belong to a study of radiotherapy plus CTLA-4 blockade in lung cancer. Study background: Disease control reached 30% to 35%, with objective responses in roughly 19%.

Profiled with immunoSEQ multiplex PCR; TCRdb holds only in-frame clones, not every one. The sample includes roughly 110,000 clones, approximately 87% of them seen just once. Overall study findings and caveats: How blood T cell clones changed early, along with interferon-beta, reportedly forecast response best. Researchers report tumor-derived TCR clones expanding in blood after radiotherapy plus ipilimumab.

The CDR3 runs 14 residues. CDR1 is MNHNS, CDR2 SASEGT, per germline. After removal of 6 bases from V and 4 bases from J, the junction contained 5 bases not matched to a gene. This material consisted of peripheral blood, taken from a patient treated with radiotherapy plus ipilimumab. The receptor comes from a human donor with non-small cell lung cancer that progressed on radiotherapy plus ipilimumab. Some clones in this sample may be carry-over from other donors' samples. This chain joins TRBV6-1 and TRBJ2-1, with 8 bases matching TRBD1. Here the CDR3 reads CASRSRDRYNEQFF. Here the CDR3 DNA reads TGTGCCAGCAGGAGCCGGGACAGGTACAATGAGCAGTTCTTC.